This T cell receptor beta chain emerged from a study of T cell responses to AZD1222 COVID-19 vaccine. Data came from immunoSEQ multiplex PCR; TCRdb stores just in-frame clones and leaves some out. This repertoire shows over 130,000 clones, 70% to 90% found once; its top ten account for approximately 4.5%. Germline CDR1 is SGDLS and CDR2 is YYNGEE. The CDR3 extends over 16 amino acids. Trimming cost V 3 bases and J 4 bases; bases outside gene matches: 10. A note on this clone: Its antigen is unknown.

The study's findings and limits: Following two doses of AZD1222, Spike-specific TCR breadth and depth rose. Repertoire samples came only from after the peak T cell response. Only a handful of AZD1222 recipients, several in all, had baseline seropositivity. White British people made up most donors, females outnumbered males, and clonal diversity was possibly underestimated.

The starting material was peripheral blood, obtained on day 0 of AZD1222 vaccination. The sequence was collected from an adult in good health. The V gene is TRBV9, the J gene TRBJ2-3; 8 nucleotides agree with TRBD2. For the CDR3, the DNA is TGTGCCAGCAGCGGAACCAGCGGGAGTTGGGCAGATACGCAGTATTTT. Translating it yields CASSGTSGSWADTQYF.